This T cell receptor beta chain originates from a study of blood T cell repertoires in COVID-19. Looking at the study overall: COVID-19 samples from acute and convalescent phases originated in the United States, Italy and Spain. T cells, B-cell-depleted T cells, or PBMCs provided the cDNA or gDNA that served as material.

There are 14 residues in the CDR3. Trimming shortened V by 4 bases and J by 4 bases, and 14 bases separated the two germline ends. The germline V gene encodes CDR1 LNHDA and CDR2 SQIVND (reference sequence). In the study's own analysis: From reference gene primer amplification, estimates of nucleated cell counts were derived. Method: immunoSEQ multiplex PCR; TCRdb's copy keeps in-frame clones and lacks some. Clonal size and the V and J genes are those of that table, whereas D and trimming came from the DNA. Among some 250,000 clones listed, roughly 90% were seen once. The TCR originated in a woman aged 25 to 39 with acute or convalescent COVID-19. Sequencing used peripheral blood. The chain combines TRBV19 with TRBJ2-7, with a tentative D call TRBD2 (6 bases). In DNA form, the CDR3 reads TGTGCCAGTAGTACCGGGACGGAGGGGTACGAGCAGTACTTC. Its translation is CASSTGTEGYEQYF.